These 12 T cell receptor beta chains were sequenced from one sample in a study of breast tumors, draining lymph nodes, adjacent tissues. The lymph nodes were axillary draining lymph nodes from breast cancer patients. TCRdb recomputed calls from the multiplex PCR reads with MiXCR, one row per CDR3 protein. Counted here are more than 250,000 distinct CDR3 sequences, 30% to 35% occurring once; the ten biggest clones make up roughly 1.2%. The material sequenced was axillary lymph node tissue. These receptors were taken from a female donor with breast cancer. Some clones in this sample may be carry-over from other donors' samples.

Many counts were recorded for this clonotype. The chain combines TRBV12-3 or TRBV12-4 with TRBJ1-5; D is possibly TRBD1 (5 bases). The CDR3 runs to 15 residues. V was pared by 7 bases and J by 4 bases, with 17 bases between. The CDR3 sequence: CASNPQGGRNQPQHF. The CDR3 DNA sequence: TGTGCCAGCAACCCGCAGGGAGGGCGAAATCAGCCCCAGCATTTT.

The table lists this clonotype with many counts. V usage is TRBV10-3 and J usage is TRBJ1-2; no clear D. This CDR3 is built from 12 residues. CDR1 and CDR2 (germline): ENHRY, SYGVKD. The V gene lost 8 bases and the J gene lost 2 bases, with 9 bases spanning the gap. The CDR3 DNA is TGTGCCATCGGAACTCTAAACTATGGCTACACCTTC. It translates to CAIGTLNYGYTF.

The sample holds a few counts of this clonotype. The genes are TRBV6-5 and TRBJ2-7, with a weak D call TRBD2 (6 bases). This CDR3 is 15 amino acids long. Per the germline V gene, CDR1 is MNHEY and CDR2 is SVGAGI. Trimming removed 5 bases at V and 2 bases at J, with 16 bases between. The CDR3 coding sequence is TGTGCCAGCAGTCCCGGTGGAGGGGCTACCTACGAGCAGTACTTC. Encoded protein: CASSPGGGATYEQYF.

This clonotype has ten or more counts. The rearrangement links TRBV13 to TRBJ1-2; the match to TRBD1 covers 12 bases. V was pared by 5 bases and J by 8 bases, with 12 bases of the junction left unmatched. Per the germline V gene, CDR1 is PRHDT and CDR2 is FYEKMQ (reference sequence). This CDR3 is 16 amino acids long. The chain's CDR3 is CASSVRPGQGASGYTF. CDR3 DNA sequence: TGTGCCAGCAGCGTCAGACCGGGACAGGGGGCCTCGGGCTACACCTTC.

This clonotype has just a few counts. Being one base from a much bigger clone, this may be a read error. This rearrangement joins TRBV7-3 to TRBJ2-1; 13 bases agree with TRBD2. Germline V gives CDR1 SGHTA, CDR2 FQGTGA. CDR3 length equals 15 residues. The CDR3 DNA reads TGTGCCAGCAGCGGTACTAGCGGGAGGGGCTATGAGCAGCTCTTC. This encodes CASSGTSGRGYEQLF. The whole variable domain, filled in from reference TRBV7-3 and TRBJ2-1, reads GAGVSQTPSNKVTEKGKYVELRCDPISGHTALYWYRQSLGQGPEFLIYFQGTGAADDSGLPNDRFFAVRPEGSVSTLKIQRTERGDSAVYLCASSGTSGRGYEQLFGPGTRLTVL.

This clonotype came up many times. The chain recombines TRBV11-1 with TRBJ2-7; 7 positions match TRBD1. V shed 1 base and J 3 bases; nucleotides not matched to a gene: 6. Germline CDR1 and CDR2: SGHAT and FQDESV (reference sequence). The CDR3 contains 15 residues. The CDR3 region has the DNA TGTGCCAGCAGCTTAGAGACAGGGATCAACTACGAGCAGTACTTC. This sequence encodes CASSLETGINYEQYF.

On this clonotype itself: At one end, the junction sequence differs from germline, possibly due to a read error. The rearrangement uses TRBV20-1 and TRBJ1-6; 7 bases align to TRBD1. The CDR3 loop spans 14 amino acids. Germline-derived CDR1 and CDR2 are DFQATT and SNEGSKA (reference sequence). DNA of the CDR3: TGCGGTGTCGACGCGCTGGCAGGGGGTTACGAGCAGTACTTT. This translates into CGVDALAGGYEQYF.

This clonotype was counted many times. This sequence joins TRBV20-1 and TRBJ1-5; 7 bases fit TRBD1. The CDR3 consists of 15 residues. CDR1 DFQATT and CDR2 SNEGSKA come from the germline V gene (reference sequence). The V and J ends lost 4 bases and 2 bases, in that order; junction bases with no gene match: 8. The CDR3: CSATSQGGGNQPQHF. DNA of the CDR3: TGCAGTGCTACCTCCCAGGGGGGAGGCAATCAGCCCCAGCATTTT.

This clonotype occurred many times. The V and J genes are TRBV15 and TRBJ2-1; TRBD2 matches at 9 bases. Losses at the gene ends were 3 bases for V and 4 bases for J; bases not matched to a gene: 7. The length of the CDR3 is 16 residues. The V gene's germline CDR1 is LNHNV and CDR2 YYDKDF (reference sequence). The CDR3 DNA sequence: TGTGCCACCAGCAGTTCAGCGGGGGGAACTTACAATGAGCAGTTCTTC. Amino acids: CATSSSAGGTYNEQFF.

This clonotype appeared many times. The rearrangement uses TRBV10-3 and TRBJ2-7; the D gene is possibly TRBD1 (6 bases). CDR1 is ENHRY and CDR2 is SYGVKD in the germline V gene. Trimming stripped 4 bases from V and 3 bases from J, with 13 bases between. The CDR3 has 14 amino acids. The CDR3 DNA reads as TGTGCCATCAGTGTACAGGGAATAAGCTACGAGCAGTACTTC. It specifies CAISVQGISYEQYF.

This clonotype was seen many times. The genes are TRBV10-3 and TRBJ2-3; the match to TRBD2 covers 8 bases. The V and J ends lost 10 bases and 1 base, in that order; junction bases with no gene match: 7. The CDR3 runs to 14 residues. Germline CDR1 ENHRY, CDR2 SYGVKD. CDR3 coding DNA: TGTGCCAATGCCCCAGCGGGGGGCACAGATACGCAGTATTTT. Its translation is CANAPAGGTDTQYF.

This clonotype was seen a handful of times. V and J are TRBV3-1 and TRBJ2-1, with D possibly matching TRBD1 (6 bases). Germline V gene lookup returns CDR1 LGHDT and CDR2 YNNKEL (reference sequence). The CDR3 has 12 amino acids. Trimming cost V 8 bases and J 5 bases, with 10 bases left between them. This chain's CDR3 is CASGQINNEQFF. As DNA, the CDR3 is TGTGCCAGCGGACAGATCAACAATGAGCAGTTCTTC.